This TCR beta chain was recorded in a study of blood T cell repertoires in COVID-19. Clones were sequenced by immunoSEQ multiplex PCR, and TCRdb holds only the in-frame ones, with some missing. Of fewer than 200,000 clones listed, 83% are singletons. The ends were cut back, 6 bases at V and 3 bases at J, with 18 bases in the middle. The CDR3 loop spans 15 amino acids. Germline V gives CDR1 MNHEY, CDR2 SVGAGI. The chain employs TRBV6-5 and TRBJ2-7, with D maybe TRBD2 (7 bases). This TCR derives from a woman in her 70s with COVID-19, enrolled during active disease. The source material was peripheral blood. The CDR3 protein is CASSRTGGSFYEQYF. CDR3 coding DNA: TGTGCCAGCAGCCGGACGGGGGGCAGTTTCTACGAGCAGTACTTC.